The T cell receptor (beta chain) under discussion was sequenced for a study of T cell repertoires in cytomegalovirus infection. In the study overall: Matching HLA type and CMV infection were both indicated by public TCR beta signatures.

A single record per CDR3 protein comes from TCRdb applying MiXCR to the reads. The repertoire has about 60,000 distinct CDR3 sequences, roughly a third of them found once; the top ten carry 65% to 80%. V was pared by 6 bases and J by 2 bases, with 10 bases between. The CDR3 spans 13 residues. Looked up from germline, CDR1 is ENHRY and CDR2 is SYGVKD. As to this clonotype: As yet, its antigen is unknown.

The genes are TRBV10-3 and TRBJ1-2; no firm D call. The receptor was derived from a human donor in good health (CMV status not recorded). Some clones in this sample may be carry-over from other donors' samples. Sequencing was carried out using PBMCs, sequenced either directly or after in vitro stimulation (not recorded which). The CDR3 reads CAIRDEKNYGYTF. CDR3 bases: TGTGCCATCAGGGACGAGAAGAACTATGGCTACACCTTC.